This T cell receptor beta chain emerged from a study of blood T cell repertoires in COVID-19 (dated by TCRdb to the early 2020s). For context, the study as a whole: The collaborator samples originated in the United States, Italy and Spain and spanned the acute and convalescent phases of COVID-19. The material from the prospective study consisted of cDNA or gDNA derived from T cells, B-cell-depleted T cells, or PBMCs. Deeply sampled blood TCRbeta repertoires from subjects exposed to, actively infected with, or recovered from COVID-19 were included in the dataset. The repertoires were released in a freely available public database intended as a resource for research on the immune response to SARS-CoV-2. The samples were drawn from two sources: the first 160 participants of the ongoing ImmuneRACE study, and over 950 subjects contributed by 6 global collaborators. Sample metadata almost always included a de-identified subject ID, COVID-19 status, age in years and sex. HLA class I and class II types, where available, came from metadata supplied by the sample provider rather than from assay-based typing. What the authors observed across the whole study: The quantity of clinical and demographic metadata differed by source and by participant and was supplied without curation.

Concerning this clone itself: The antigen it recognizes is unknown. Per-base qualities were not stored, and no clone one base away is much larger.

Clipping removes 11 bases from V and 3 bases from J, with 11 as the unmatched junction base count. CDR1 and CDR2 are read off the germline V gene (reference sequence) as WNHNN and SYGVQD. Its CDR3 holds 14 amino acids, cysteine through phenylalanine. Here the CDR3 DNA is all that survives: 42 bases in frame from base 1. The immunoSEQ Assay, a bias-controlled multiplex PCR, was used to amplify TCRbeta CDR3 regions from genomic DNA. On the authors' methods: Within the assay, amplification of reference gene primers was used to estimate how many nucleated cells each sample contained. To quantify the absolute abundance of each unique TCRbeta CDR3 rearrangement, sequence reads were collapsed and filtered. Productive Simpson clonality was computed per sample as the square root of Simpson's diversity index over productive rearrangements. In its TCRdb copy, this immuneACCESS table keeps in-frame sequences only and misses some clones. Where compared with another copy, unresolved V genes explain less than half of these, and the others have no known cause. The V and J calls and clone size were taken over from that table, and D and trimming were inferred from the DNA. This sample has 200,000 or so clones in its table, and 85% to 90% of those were observed once. The biggest ten clones account for 2.7% of the sample.

Collaborating institutions collected whole blood in K2EDTA tubes following their own protocols. Collaborator samples were shipped for TCRbeta analysis as frozen whole blood, isolated PBMCs, or DNA extracted from either sample type. The clonotype comes from a woman aged 55-69 years with acute or convalescent COVID-19. The material sequenced was peripheral blood. The chain links TRBV10-1 with TRBJ2-7; TRBD1 matches 9 bases in the middle. The CDR3 protein sequence reads: CAVHDRGEYYEQYF. In nucleotides, the sequence is TGCGCCGTCCACGACAGGGGGGAATACTACGAGCAGTACTTC.